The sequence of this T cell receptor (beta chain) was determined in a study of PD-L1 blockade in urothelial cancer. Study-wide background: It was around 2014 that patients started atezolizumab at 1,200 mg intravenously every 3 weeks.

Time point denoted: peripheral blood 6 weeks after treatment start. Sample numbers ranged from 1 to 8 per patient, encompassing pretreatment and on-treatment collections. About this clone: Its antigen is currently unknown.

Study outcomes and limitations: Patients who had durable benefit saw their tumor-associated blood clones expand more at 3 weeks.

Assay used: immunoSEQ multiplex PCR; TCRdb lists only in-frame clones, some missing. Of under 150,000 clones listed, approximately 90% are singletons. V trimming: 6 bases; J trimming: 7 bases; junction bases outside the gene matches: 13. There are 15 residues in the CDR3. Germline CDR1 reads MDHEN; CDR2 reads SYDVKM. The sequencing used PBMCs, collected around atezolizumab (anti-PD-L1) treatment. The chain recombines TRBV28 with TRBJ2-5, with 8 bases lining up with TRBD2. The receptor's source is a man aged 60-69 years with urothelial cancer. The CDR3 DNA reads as TGTGCCAGCAGGGGAGCGGGGGAGGGCCTCGGGACCCAGTACTTC. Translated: CASRGAGEGLGTQYF.